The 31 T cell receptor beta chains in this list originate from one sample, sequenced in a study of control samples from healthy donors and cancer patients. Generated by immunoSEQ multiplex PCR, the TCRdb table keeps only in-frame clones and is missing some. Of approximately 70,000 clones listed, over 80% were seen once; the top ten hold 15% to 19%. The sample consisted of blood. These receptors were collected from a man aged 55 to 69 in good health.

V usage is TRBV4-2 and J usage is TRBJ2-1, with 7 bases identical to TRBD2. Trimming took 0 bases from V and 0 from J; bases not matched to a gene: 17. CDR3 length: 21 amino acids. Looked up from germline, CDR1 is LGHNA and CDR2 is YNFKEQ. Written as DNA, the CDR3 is TGTGCCAGCAGCCAAGATCGGAGGGGCGGGAGCGTCATCGGCTCCTACAATGAGCAGTTCTTC. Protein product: CASSQDRRGGSVIGSYNEQFF.

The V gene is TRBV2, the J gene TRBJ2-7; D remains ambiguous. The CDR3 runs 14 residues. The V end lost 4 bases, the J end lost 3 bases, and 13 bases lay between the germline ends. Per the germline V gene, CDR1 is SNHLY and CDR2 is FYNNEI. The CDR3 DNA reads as TGTGCCAGCAGTGGTTGGGAAGGGTTCTACGAGCAGTACTTC. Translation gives CASSGWEGFYEQYF.

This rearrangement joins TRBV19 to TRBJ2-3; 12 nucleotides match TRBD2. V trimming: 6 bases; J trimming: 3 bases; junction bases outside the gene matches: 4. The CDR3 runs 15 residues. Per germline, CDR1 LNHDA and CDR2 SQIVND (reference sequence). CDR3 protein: CASRETSGSTDTQYF. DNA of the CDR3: TGTGCCAGTAGGGAGACTAGCGGGAGTACAGATACGCAGTATTTT.

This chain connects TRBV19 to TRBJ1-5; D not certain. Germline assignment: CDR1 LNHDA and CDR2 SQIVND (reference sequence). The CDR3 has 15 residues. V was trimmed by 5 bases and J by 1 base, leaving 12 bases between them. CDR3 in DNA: TGTGCCAGTAGTCCCCCCCGGCAAAGCAATCAGCCCCAGCATTTT. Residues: CASSPPRQSNQPQHF.

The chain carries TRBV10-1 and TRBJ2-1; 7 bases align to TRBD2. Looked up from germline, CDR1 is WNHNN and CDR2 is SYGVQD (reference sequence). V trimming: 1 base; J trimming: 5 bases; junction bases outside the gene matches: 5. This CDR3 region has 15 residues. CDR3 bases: TGCGCCAGCAGTGAGTGGCGGGAGTCTCACAATGAGCAGTTCTTC. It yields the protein CASSEWRESHNEQFF.

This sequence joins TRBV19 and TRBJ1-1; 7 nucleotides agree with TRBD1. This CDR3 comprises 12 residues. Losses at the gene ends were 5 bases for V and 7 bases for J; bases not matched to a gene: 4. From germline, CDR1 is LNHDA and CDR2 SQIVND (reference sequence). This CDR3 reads CASSGRDSEAFF. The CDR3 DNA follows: TGTGCCAGTAGTGGCCGGGACAGTGAAGCTTTCTTT.

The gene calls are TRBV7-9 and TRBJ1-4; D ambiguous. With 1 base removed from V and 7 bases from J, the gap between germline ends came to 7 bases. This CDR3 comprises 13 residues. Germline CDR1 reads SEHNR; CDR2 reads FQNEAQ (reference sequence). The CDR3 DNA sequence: TGTGCCAGCAGCTTAGACCGCAGTGAAAAACTGTTTTTT. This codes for CASSLDRSEKLFF.

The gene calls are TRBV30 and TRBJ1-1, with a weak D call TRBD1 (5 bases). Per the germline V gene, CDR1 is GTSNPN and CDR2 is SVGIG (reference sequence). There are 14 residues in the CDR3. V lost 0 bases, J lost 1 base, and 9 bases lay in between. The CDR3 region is CAWSVYTGNTEAFF. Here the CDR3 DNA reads TGTGCCTGGAGTGTATACACAGGGAACACTGAAGCTTTCTTT.

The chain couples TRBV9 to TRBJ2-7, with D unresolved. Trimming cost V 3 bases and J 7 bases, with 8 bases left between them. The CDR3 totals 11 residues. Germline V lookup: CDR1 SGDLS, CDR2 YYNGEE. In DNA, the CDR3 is TGTGCCAGCAGCGCGCGGTTGGAGCAGTACTTC. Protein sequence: CASSARLEQYF.

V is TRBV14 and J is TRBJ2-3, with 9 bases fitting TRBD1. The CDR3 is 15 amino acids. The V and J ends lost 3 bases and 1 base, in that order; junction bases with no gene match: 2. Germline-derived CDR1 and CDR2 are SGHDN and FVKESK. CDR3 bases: TGTGCCAGCAGCCAGGGGGACAGGGGCACAGATACGCAGTATTTT. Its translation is CASSQGDRGTDTQYF. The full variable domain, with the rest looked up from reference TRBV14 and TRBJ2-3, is EAGVTQFPSHSVIEKGQTVTLRCDPISGHDNLYWYRRVMGKEIKFLLHFVKESKQDESGMPNNRFLAERTGGTYSTLKVQPAELEDSGVYFCASSQGDRGTDTQYFGPGTRLTVL.

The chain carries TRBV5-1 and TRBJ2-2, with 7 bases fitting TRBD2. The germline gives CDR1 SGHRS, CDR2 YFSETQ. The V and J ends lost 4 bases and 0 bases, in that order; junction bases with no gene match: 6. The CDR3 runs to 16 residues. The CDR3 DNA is TGCGCCAGCAGCACTGGGACTACCGCGAACACCGGGGAGCTGTTTTTT. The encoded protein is CASSTGTTANTGELFF.

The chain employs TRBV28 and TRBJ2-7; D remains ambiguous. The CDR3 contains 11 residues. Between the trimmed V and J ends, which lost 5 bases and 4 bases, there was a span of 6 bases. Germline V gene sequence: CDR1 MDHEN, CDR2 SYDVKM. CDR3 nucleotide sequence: TGTGCCAGCAGTACTCCGTACGAGCAGTACTTC. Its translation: CASSTPYEQYF.

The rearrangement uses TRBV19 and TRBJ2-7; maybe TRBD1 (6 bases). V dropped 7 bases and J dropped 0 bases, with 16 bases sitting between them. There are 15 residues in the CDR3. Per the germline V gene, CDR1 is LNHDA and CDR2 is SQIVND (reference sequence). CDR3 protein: CASKLRDTDSYEQYF. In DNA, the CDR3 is TGTGCCAGTAAACTCCGGGACACCGACTCCTACGAGCAGTACTTC.

CDR3 nucleotide sequence: TGTGCCATCAGTGAGTCAGGGAGTAGCGGGAGCTACAATGAGCAGTTCTTC. This encodes CAISESGSSGSYNEQFF. V and J are TRBV10-3 and TRBJ2-1, with TRBD2 identical over 9 bases. CDR1 is ENHRY, CDR2 SYGVKD, per germline. The CDR3 runs to 17 residues. The V gene end was trimmed by 0 bases and the J gene end by 3 bases; junction bases not matched to a gene: 6.

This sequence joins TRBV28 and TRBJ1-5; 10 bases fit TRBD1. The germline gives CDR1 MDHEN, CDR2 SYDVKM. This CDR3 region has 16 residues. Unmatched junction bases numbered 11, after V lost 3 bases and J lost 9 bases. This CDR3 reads CASSLSTGGFRRPQHF. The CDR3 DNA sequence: TGTGCCAGCAGTTTGTCGACAGGGGGCTTTCGTAGGCCCCAGCATTTT.

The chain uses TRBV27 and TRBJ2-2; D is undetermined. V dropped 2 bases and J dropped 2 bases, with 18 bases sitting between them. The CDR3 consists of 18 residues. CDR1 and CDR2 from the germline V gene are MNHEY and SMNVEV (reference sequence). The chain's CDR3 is CASSLIPSVDRNTGELFF. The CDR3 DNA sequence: TGTGCCAGCAGTTTAATCCCCAGCGTAGACCGAAACACCGGGGAGCTGTTTTTT.

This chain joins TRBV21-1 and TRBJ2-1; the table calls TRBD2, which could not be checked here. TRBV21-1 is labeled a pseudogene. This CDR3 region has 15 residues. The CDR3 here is CASSWGLAADNEQFF. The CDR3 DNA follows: TGTGCCAGCAGCTGGGGACTAGCGGCAGACAATGAGCAGTTCTTC.

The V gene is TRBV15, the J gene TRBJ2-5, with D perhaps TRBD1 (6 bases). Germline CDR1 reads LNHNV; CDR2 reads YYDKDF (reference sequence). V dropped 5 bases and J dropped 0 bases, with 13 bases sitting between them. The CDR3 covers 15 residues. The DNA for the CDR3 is TGTGCCACCAGCGGATACAGGGTTAACCAAGAGACCCAGTACTTC. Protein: CATSGYRVNQETQYF.

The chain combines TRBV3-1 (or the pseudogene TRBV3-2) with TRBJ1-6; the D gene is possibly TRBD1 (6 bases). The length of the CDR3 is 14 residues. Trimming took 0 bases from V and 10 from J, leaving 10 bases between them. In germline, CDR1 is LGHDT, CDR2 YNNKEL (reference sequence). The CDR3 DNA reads TGTGCCAGCAGCCAAGAAAGGAGGGGGTCACCCCTCCACTTT. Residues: CASSQERRGSPLHF.

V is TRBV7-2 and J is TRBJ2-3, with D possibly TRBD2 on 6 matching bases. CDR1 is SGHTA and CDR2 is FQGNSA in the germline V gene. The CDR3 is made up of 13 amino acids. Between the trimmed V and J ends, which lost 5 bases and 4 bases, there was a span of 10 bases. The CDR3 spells CASSPSVSDTQYF. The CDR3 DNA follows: TGTGCCAGCAGCCCTAGCGTTTCAGATACGCAGTATTTT.

CDR3 nucleotides: TGTGCCAGCAGCCAATTAGCGGGAGGTCTAAAGCAAGAGACCCAGTACTTC. Encoded protein: CASSQLAGGLKQETQYF. V is TRBV6-2 or TRBV6-3 and J is TRBJ2-5; 10 nucleotides agree with TRBD2. Germline-derived CDR1 and CDR2 are MNHEY and SVGEGT. The CDR3 covers 17 residues. The J segment lost 2 bases and the V segment lost 6 bases, leaving 12 bases of the junction unmatched.

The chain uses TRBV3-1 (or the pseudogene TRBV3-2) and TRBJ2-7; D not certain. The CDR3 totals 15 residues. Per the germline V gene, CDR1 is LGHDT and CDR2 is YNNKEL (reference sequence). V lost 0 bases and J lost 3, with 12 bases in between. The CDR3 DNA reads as TGTGCCAGCAGCCAAGATCGGACGGTAATCTACGAGCAGTACTTC. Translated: CASSQDRTVIYEQYF.

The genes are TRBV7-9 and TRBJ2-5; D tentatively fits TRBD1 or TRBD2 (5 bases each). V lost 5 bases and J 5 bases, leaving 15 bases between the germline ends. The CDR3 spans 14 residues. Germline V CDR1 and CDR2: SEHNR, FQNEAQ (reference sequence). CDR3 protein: CASSIHGAVETQYF. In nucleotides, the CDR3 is TGTGCCAGCAGCATACACGGGGCAGTGGAGACCCAGTACTTC.

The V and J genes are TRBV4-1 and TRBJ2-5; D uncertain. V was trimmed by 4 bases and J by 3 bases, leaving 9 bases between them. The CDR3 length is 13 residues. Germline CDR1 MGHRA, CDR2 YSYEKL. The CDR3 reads CASSRVIKETQYF. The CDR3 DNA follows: TGCGCCAGCAGCCGAGTTATTAAAGAGACCCAGTACTTC.

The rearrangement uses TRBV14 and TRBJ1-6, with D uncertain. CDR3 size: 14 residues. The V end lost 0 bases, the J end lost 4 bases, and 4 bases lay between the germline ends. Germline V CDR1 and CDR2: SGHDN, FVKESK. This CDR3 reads CASSQETYNSPLHF. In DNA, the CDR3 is TGTGCCAGCAGCCAAGAGACATATAATTCACCCCTCCACTTT.

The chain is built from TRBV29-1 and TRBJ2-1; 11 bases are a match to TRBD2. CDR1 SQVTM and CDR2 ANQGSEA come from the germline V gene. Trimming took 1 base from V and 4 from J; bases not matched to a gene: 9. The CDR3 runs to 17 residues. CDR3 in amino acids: CSVEGLSGRAGYNEQFF. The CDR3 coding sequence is TGCAGCGTTGAAGGCCTTAGCGGGAGGGCCGGGTACAATGAGCAGTTCTTC.

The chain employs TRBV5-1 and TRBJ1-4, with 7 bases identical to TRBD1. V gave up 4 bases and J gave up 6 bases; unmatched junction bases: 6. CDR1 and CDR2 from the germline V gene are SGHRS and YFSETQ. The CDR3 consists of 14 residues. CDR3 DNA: TGCGCCAGCAGCCCGACAGGGAGCCATGAAAAACTGTTTTTT. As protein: CASSPTGSHEKLFF.

CDR3 sequence: CAWSPGQGNNSPLHF. The CDR3 DNA follows: TGTGCCTGGAGTCCGGGACAGGGTAATAATTCACCCCTCCACTTT. The V gene is TRBV30, the J gene TRBJ1-6; 9 positions agree with TRBD1. Germline-derived CDR1 and CDR2 are GTSNPN and SVGIG (reference sequence). The CDR3 spans 15 residues. J was trimmed by 5 bases and V by 2 bases; bases with no gene match: 4.

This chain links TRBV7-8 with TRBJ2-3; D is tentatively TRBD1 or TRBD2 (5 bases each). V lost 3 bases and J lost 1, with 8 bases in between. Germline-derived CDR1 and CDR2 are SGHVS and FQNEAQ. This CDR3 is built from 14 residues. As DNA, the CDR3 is TGTGCCAGCAGCTTGCGAGGGGGCACAGATACGCAGTATTTT. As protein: CASSLRGGTDTQYF.

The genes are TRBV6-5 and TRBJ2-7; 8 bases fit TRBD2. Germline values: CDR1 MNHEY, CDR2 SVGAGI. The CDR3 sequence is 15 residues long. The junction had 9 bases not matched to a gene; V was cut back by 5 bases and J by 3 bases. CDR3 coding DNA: TGTGCCAGCAGTCCCCGGACTAGCCGGGGCTACGAGCAGTACTTC. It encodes CASSPRTSRGYEQYF.

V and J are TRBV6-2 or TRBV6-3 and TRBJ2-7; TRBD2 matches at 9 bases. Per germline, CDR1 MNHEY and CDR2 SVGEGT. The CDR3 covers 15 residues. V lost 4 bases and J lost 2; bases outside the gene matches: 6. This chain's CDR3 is CASSSSSGTPYEQYF. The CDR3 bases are TGTGCCAGCAGTTCCTCTAGCGGGACCCCCTACGAGCAGTACTTC.